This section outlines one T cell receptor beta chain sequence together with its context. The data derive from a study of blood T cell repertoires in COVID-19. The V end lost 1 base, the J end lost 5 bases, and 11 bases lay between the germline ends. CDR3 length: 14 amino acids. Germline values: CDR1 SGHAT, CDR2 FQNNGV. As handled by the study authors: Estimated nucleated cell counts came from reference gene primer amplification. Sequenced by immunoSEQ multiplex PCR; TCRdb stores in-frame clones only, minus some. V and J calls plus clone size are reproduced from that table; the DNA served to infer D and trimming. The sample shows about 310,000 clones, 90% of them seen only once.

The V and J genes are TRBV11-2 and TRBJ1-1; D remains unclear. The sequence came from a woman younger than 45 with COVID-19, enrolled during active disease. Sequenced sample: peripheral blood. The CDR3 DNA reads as TGTGCCAGCAGCTTAGGATCGGGGAGTACTGAAGCTTTCTTT. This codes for CASSLGSGSTEAFF.